This is a list of T cell receptor beta chains from one sample in a study of metastatic and nonmetastatic thyroid tumors. MiXCR re-clonotyped the PCR reads for TCRdb. The table includes around 20,000 clones, around 28% detected once. Sequenced material: blood. These receptors originate from a female donor with papillary thyroid cancer or a benign thyroid nodule (not recorded which). Some clones in this sample may be carry-over from other donors' samples. Each CDR3 is given with its conserved first and last residue.

>TRBV30|TRBJ1-2|13
CAWSLGVGYGYTF
>TRBV6-2/TRBV6-3|TRBJ2-7|13
CASLRGSGYEQYF
>TRBV27|TRBJ2-7|14
CASSLGPGSYEQYF
>TRBV4-2|TRBJ1-4|16
CASSSWEQGHNEKLFF
>TRBV28|TRBJ1-1|15
CDSSLQGPRNNEAFF
>TRBV7-2|TRBJ1-5|16
CASRLAGTDLYQPQHF
>TRBV6-5|TRBJ2-7|17
CASRHRIPGLLHGGQYF
>TRBV28|TRBJ1-2|15
CASSSGTGSNYGYTF
>TRBV6-2/TRBV6-3|TRBJ2-5|15
CASSGGWTAQETQYF
>TRBV15|TRBJ2-5|16
CATSRERTGGWETQYF
>TRBV19|TRBJ2-1|17
CASSPAGVGSGYNEQFF
>TRBV12-3/TRBV12-4|TRBJ2-1|13
CAIRVTSSGEQFF
>TRBV12-3/TRBV12-4|TRBJ1-2|12
CASSFGSYGYTF
>TRBV7-2|TRBJ1-6|15
CASSLDVSNNSPLHF
>TRBV28|TRBJ1-1|14
CASSLFPKNTEAFF
>TRBV12-5|TRBJ2-1|14
CASVLLTRLSEQFF
>TRBV27|TRBJ2-7|17
CASSLKADSLVSYEQYF
>TRBV4-2|TRBJ1-2|15
CASSQEAGKVAGYTF
>TRBV10-3|TRBJ2-3|13
CAITEGVTDTQYF
>TRBV3-1|TRBJ2-1|13
CASSQAPRGEQFF
>TRBV19|TRBJ2-2|15
CASRQGGANTGELFF
>TRBV12-3/TRBV12-4|TRBJ2-1|15
CASSFQSYYYNEQFF
>TRBV27|TRBJ1-5|15
CASRGTGGAMVPQHF
>TRBV14|TRBJ2-7|14
CASSPGTGAYEQYF
>TRBV2|TRBJ2-1|14
CASSDADSYNEQFF
>TRBV20-1|TRBJ1-2|13
CSARSGQNYGYTF
>TRBV4-3|TRBJ1-2|17
CASSQDRGREGVGGYTF
>TRBV27|TRBJ1-2|16
CASRTTGTRFNYGYTF
>TRBV5-6|TRBJ1-2|15
CASSLVGQGTYGYTF
>TRBV5-1|TRBJ2-1|14
CASSLEFSSNEQFF
>TRBV20-1|TRBJ1-2|14
CSATGGDIDYGYTF
>TRBV6-5|TRBJ2-7|13
CASSYEREYEQYF
>TRBV15|TRBJ1-3|15
CATSIGGLSVNTIYF
>TRBV6-6|TRBJ2-3|15
CASSYSTQGLDTQYF
>TRBV27|TRBJ2-1|13
CASSVGLANEQFF
>TRBV20-1|TRBJ2-5|13
CSAERQGLETQYF
>TRBV4-3|TRBJ2-3|16
CASSQDVGRGSDTQYF
>TRBV7-6|TRBJ2-2|15
CASSWTSGKSGELFF
>TRBV20-1|TRBJ1-5|15
CSARVGGAGNQPQHF
>TRBV5-1|TRBJ2-7|17
CASSLEGRLAGSYEQYF
>TRBV6-1|TRBJ2-7|14
CASSPKNGPIEQYF